This entry lists 3 T cell receptor beta chains sequenced from one sample in a study of cytomegalovirus exposure and HLA in healthy donors. Method: immunoSEQ multiplex PCR; TCRdb's copy keeps in-frame clones and lacks some. Of about 180,000 clones in the sample, approximately 81% were seen once. Sequences were obtained from PBMCs. These receptors originate from a young man in good health and CMV-seropositive.

The rearrangement links TRBV19 to TRBJ1-2, with TRBD1 identical over 9 bases. Trimming at V came to 5 bases and at J to 3 bases, leaving 7 bases not matched to a gene. The germline V gene has CDR1 LNHDA and CDR2 SQIVND (reference sequence). The length of the CDR3 is 15 residues. CDR3 sequence reads: CASSADRGIDYGYTF. CDR3 nucleotides: TGTGCCAGTAGTGCGGACAGGGGAATCGACTATGGCTACACCTTC. The variable domain in full, with the rest retrieved from reference TRBV19 and TRBJ1-2, is DGGITQSPKYLFRKEGQNVTLSCEQNLNHDAMYWYRQDPGQGLRLIYYSQIVNDFQKGDIAEGYSVSREKKESFPLTVTSAQKNPTAFYLCASSADRGIDYGYTFGSGTRLTVV.

This clone appeared a few times. V and J are TRBV27 and TRBJ1-5, with unresolved D. The CDR3 spans 11 residues. V was cut by 9 bases and J by 3 bases, with 6 bases left in between. Germline V gives CDR1 MNHEY, CDR2 SMNVEV (reference sequence). CDR3 amino acids: CARPNNQPQHF. CDR3 bases: TGTGCCAGACCTAACAATCAGCCCCAGCATTTT.

The V and J genes are TRBV28 and TRBJ1-6; D may be TRBD1 (5 bases). V was cut by 3 bases and J by 6 bases, with 12 bases left in between. The germline gives CDR1 MDHEN, CDR2 SYDVKM. The CDR3 covers 15 residues. The DNA for the CDR3 is TGTGCCAGCAGTTTGGGGGGTCAGTTTAATTCACCCCTCCACTTT. It is translated as CASSLGGQFNSPLHF.